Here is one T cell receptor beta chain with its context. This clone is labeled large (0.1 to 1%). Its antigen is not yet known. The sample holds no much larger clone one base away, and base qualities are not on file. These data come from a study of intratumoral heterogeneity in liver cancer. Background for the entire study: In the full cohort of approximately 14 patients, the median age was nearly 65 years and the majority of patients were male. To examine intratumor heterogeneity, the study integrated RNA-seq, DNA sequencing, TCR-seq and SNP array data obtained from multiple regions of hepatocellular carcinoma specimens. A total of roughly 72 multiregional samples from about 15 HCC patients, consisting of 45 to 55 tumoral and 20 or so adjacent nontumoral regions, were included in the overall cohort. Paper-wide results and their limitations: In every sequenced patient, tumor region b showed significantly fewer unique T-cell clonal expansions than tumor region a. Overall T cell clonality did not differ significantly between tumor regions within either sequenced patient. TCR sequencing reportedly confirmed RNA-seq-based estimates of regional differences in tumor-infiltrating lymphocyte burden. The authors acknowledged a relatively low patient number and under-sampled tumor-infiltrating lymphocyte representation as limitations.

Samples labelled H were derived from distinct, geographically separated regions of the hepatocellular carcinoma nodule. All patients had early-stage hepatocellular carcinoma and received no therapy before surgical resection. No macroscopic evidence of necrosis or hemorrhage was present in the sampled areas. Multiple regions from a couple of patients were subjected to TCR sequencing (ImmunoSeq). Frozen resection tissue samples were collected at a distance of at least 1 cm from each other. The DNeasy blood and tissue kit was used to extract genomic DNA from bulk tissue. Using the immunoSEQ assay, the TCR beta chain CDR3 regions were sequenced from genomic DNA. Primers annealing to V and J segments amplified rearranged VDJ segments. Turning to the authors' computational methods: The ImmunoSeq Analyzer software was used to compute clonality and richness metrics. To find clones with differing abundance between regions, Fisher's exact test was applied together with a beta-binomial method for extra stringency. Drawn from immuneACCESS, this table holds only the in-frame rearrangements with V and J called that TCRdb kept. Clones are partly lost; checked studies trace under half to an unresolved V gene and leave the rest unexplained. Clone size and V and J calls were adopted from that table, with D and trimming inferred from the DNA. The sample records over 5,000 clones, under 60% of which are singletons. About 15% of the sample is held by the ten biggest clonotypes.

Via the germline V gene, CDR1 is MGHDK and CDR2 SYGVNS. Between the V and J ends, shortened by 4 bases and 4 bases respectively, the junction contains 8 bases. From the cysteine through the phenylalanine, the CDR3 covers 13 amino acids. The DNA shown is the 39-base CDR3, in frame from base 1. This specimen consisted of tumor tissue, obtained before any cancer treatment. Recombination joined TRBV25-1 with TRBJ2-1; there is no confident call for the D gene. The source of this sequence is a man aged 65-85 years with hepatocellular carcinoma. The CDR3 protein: CASSGGLYNEQFF. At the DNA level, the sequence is TGTGCCAGCAGTGGAGGTCTTTACAATGAGCAGTTCTTC.